A single sample is the source of the 2 T cell receptor beta chains below, sequenced in a study of blood T cell repertoires in COVID-19. TCRdb's table, derived via immunoSEQ multiplex PCR, lists solely in-frame clones and lacks some. Of more than 95,000 clones listed, 70% to 90% are singletons. Input material: peripheral blood. These TCRs come from a woman aged 50 to 60 with acute or convalescent COVID-19.

Here the CDR3 DNA reads TGTGCCAGCAGTCGAGGCGGGGTTGGCACTGAAGCTTTCTTT. Protein sequence: CASSRGGVGTEAFF. The rearrangement joins TRBV25-1 to TRBJ1-1; D remains unclear. This CDR3 region has 14 residues. Germline assignment: CDR1 MGHDK and CDR2 SYGVNS. Between the trimmed V and J ends, which lost 5 bases and 4 bases, there was a span of 14 bases.

This chain uses TRBV2 with TRBJ1-1; possible D gene TRBD1, 5 bases. Deletions cut 0 bases from V and 4 bases from J, with 9 bases between. The CDR3 consists of 14 residues. Germline V lookup: CDR1 SNHLY, CDR2 FYNNEI. In DNA form, the CDR3 reads TGTGCCAGCAGTGAAGCGCTGGGGGGCACTGAAGCTTTCTTT. It yields the protein CASSEALGGTEAFF.